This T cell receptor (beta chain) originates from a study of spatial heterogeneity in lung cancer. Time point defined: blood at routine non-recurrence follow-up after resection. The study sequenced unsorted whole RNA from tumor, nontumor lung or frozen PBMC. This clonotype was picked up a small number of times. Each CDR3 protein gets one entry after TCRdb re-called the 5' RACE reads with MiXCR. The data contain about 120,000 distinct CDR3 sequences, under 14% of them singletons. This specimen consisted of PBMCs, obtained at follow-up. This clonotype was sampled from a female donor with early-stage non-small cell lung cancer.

CDR3 protein: CASASGFTEAFF. CDR3 DNA: TGTGCCAGCGCTTCCGGGTTCACTGAAGCTTTCTTT. V gene TRBV27 combines with J gene TRBJ1-1; D remains unclear. Germline CDR1 is MNHEY and CDR2 is SMNVEV (reference sequence). Trimming cost V 8 bases and J 4 bases, with 11 bases left between them. CDR3 length equals 12 residues.